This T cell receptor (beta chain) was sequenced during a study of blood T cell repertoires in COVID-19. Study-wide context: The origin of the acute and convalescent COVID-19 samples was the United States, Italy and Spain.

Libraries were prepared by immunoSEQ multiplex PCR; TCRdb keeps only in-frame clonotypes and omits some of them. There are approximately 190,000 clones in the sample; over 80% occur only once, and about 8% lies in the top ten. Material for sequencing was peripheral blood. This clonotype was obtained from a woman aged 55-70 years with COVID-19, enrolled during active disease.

The CDR3: CASRFGAGTYQETQYF. Here the CDR3 DNA reads TGTGCCAGCAGGTTTGGGGCAGGGACTTACCAAGAGACCCAGTACTTC. This chain joins TRBV5-6 and TRBJ2-5, with D perhaps matching TRBD2 (6 bases). Germline CDR1 and CDR2: SGHDT and YYEEEE. The CDR3 contains 16 residues. Deletions cut 5 bases from V and 0 bases from J, with 17 bases between.